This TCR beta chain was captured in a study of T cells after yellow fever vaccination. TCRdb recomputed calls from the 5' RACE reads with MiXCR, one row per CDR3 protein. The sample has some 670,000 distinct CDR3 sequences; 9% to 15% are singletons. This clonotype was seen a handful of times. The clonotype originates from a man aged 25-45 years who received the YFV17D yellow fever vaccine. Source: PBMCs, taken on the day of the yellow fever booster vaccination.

This chain's CDR3 is CSARYHGTNTEAFF. The CDR3 DNA reads TGCAGTGCTAGGTATCACGGGACGAACACTGAAGCTTTCTTT. This chain joins TRBV20-1 and TRBJ1-1; TRBD1 might be the D (5 bases). The V gene lost 3 bases and the J gene lost 1 base, with 12 bases spanning the gap. The germline V gene has CDR1 DFQATT and CDR2 SNEGSKA (reference sequence). CDR3 length: 14 residues.